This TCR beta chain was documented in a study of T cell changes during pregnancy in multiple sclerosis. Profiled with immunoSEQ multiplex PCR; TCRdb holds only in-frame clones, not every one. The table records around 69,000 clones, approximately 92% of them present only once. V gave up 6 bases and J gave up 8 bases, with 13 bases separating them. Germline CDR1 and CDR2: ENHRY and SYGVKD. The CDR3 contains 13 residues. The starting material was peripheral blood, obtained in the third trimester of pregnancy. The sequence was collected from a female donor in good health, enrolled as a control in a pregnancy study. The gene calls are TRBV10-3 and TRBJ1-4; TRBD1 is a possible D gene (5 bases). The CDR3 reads CAIRSATAEKLFF. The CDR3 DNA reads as TGTGCCATCAGGTCGGCGACAGCAGAAAAACTGTTTTTT.